The clone carrying this T cell receptor beta chain was found once. Germline V gives CDR1 LGHNA, CDR2 YNFKEQ. V was shortened by 2 bases and J by 0 bases, with 17 bases between the two germline ends. The CDR3 spans 18 residues. This sample is part of a study of technical replicates of blood from several donors. Data came from immunoSEQ multiplex PCR; TCRdb stores just in-frame clones and leaves some out. The table has 55,000 to 75,000 clones, 93% seen once. This sequence was found in a human donor in good health. Some clones in this sample may be carry-over from other donors' samples. The sample consisted of PBMCs. The chain uses TRBV4-2 and TRBJ2-1; the D gene is possibly TRBD2 (5 bases). CDR3 bases: TGTGCCAGCAGCCAATATCCGGCGGGCGAAGACTCCTACAATGAGCAGTTCTTC. This gives the protein CASSQYPAGEDSYNEQFF.